This T cell receptor beta chain was identified in a study of untreated major depressive disorder. A note on this clone: What it recognizes is unknown.

Sequencing used immunoSEQ multiplex PCR; TCRdb keeps in-frame clones, though not all of them. The sample holds 25,000 to 30,000 clones, around 90% seen once. The junction had 5 bases not matched to a gene; V was cut back by 4 bases and J by 5 bases. Germline V CDR1 and CDR2: SGHNT, YYREEE (reference sequence). The length of the CDR3 is 13 residues. Study results and caveats: TRBV05-01 (Vbeta 5.1) usage was higher in CD4+ T cells of depressed patients than controls.

The chain combines TRBV5-4 with TRBJ2-7, with 8 bases matching TRBD1. What was sequenced was CD4+ T cells from PBMCs. This TCR was recovered from a woman aged 25 to 39 with major depressive disorder. As DNA, the CDR3 is TGTGCCAGCAGCCGGACAGGGCGCCACGAGCAGTACTTC. Its protein product is CASSRTGRHEQYF.